Listed here are 6 T cell receptor beta chains from one sample, sequenced in a study of response to subunit inactivated influenza vaccine. In TCRdb, the RT-PCR reads were re-called with MiXCR into one record per CDR3 protein. Of roughly 500,000 distinct CDR3 sequences in the sample, approximately 22% were seen once. These data also formed part of another study, on T cells expressing NK-cell markers. That paper states: The cDNA for TCR beta came from 5'RACE template switching with UMIs.

The material was CD4+ T cells sorted from PBMCs, obtained roughly 13 days after vaccination. These receptors were taken from a man aged 45-65 years who received an inactivated influenza vaccine.

This chain uses TRBV28 with TRBJ2-7; 7 bases map to TRBD1. Trimming at V came to 5 bases and at J to 4 bases, leaving 11 bases not matched to a gene. The CDR3 runs to 15 residues. Germline V CDR1 and CDR2: MDHEN, SYDVKM. CDR3 DNA: TGTGCCAGCAGTCCAGCCGGGACAGCCGTTTACGAGCAGTACTTC. As protein: CASSPAGTAVYEQYF.

The V call is TRBV7-8, the J call TRBJ2-3; TRBD2 matches 8 bases. From germline, CDR1 is SGHVS and CDR2 FQNEAQ. The CDR3 runs 17 residues. The ends lost 5 bases at V and 2 bases at J; junction bases unmatched: 12. The CDR3 here is CASSPTRASGYTDTQYF. The CDR3 DNA reads TGTGCCAGCAGCCCGACACGGGCTAGCGGGTACACAGATACGCAGTATTTT. The variable domain in full, completed from reference TRBV7-8 and TRBJ2-3, reads GAGVSQSPRYKVAKRGQDVALRCDPISGHVSLFWYQQALGQGPEFLTYFQNEAQLDKSGLPSDRFFAERPEGSVSTLKIQRTQQEDSAVYLCASSPTRASGYTDTQYFGPGTRLTVL.

This clonotype was recorded a few times. The chain links TRBV6-5 to TRBJ2-7; 11 bases are shared with TRBD2. CDR1 and CDR2 from the germline V gene are MNHEY and SVGAGI. There are 18 residues in the CDR3. J lost 2 bases, V lost 0 bases, and 9 bases had no gene match. This CDR3 reads CASSYSQSGLAGTYEQYF. In DNA, the CDR3 is TGTGCCAGCAGTTACTCTCAATCAGGACTAGCGGGTACCTACGAGCAGTACTTC.

V usage is TRBV30 and J usage is TRBJ2-3; 7 nucleotides agree with TRBD2. Per germline, CDR1 GTSNPN and CDR2 SVGIG (reference sequence). J was trimmed by 2 bases and V by 4 bases; bases with no gene match: 9. The CDR3 runs 15 residues. The CDR3 DNA reads as TGTGCCTGGAAGTATCCTAGCGGAGTCACAGATACGCAGTATTTT. Its protein is CAWKYPSGVTDTQYF.

The rearrangement links TRBV12-3 or TRBV12-4 to TRBJ1-1; D is perhaps TRBD1 (6 bases). The V end lost 4 bases, the J end lost 0 bases, and 15 bases lay between the germline ends. The CDR3 is 16 residues long. The CDR3 region is CASSSRKTGMNTEAFF. CDR3 coding DNA: TGTGCCAGCAGTTCAAGGAAGACAGGAATGAACACTGAAGCTTTCTTT.

The chain couples TRBV7-2 to TRBJ2-2, with no clear D. V was clipped by 5 bases and J by 8 bases, with 9 bases between them. In germline, CDR1 is SGHTA, CDR2 FQGNSA. The CDR3 consists of 12 residues. CDR3 sequence: CASSRTLGELFF. CDR3 sequence (DNA): TGTGCCAGCAGCCGTACTCTAGGGGAGCTGTTTTTT.